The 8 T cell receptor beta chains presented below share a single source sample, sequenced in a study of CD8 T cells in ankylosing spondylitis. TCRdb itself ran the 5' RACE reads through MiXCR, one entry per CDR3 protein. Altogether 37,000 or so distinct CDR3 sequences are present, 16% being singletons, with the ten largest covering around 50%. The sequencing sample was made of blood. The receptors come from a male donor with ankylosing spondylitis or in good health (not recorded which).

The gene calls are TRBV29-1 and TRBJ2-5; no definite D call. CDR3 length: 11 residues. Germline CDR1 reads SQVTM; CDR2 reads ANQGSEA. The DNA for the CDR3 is TGCAGTAGTCTTATGGGGGAGACCCAGTACTTC. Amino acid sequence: CSSLMGETQYF.

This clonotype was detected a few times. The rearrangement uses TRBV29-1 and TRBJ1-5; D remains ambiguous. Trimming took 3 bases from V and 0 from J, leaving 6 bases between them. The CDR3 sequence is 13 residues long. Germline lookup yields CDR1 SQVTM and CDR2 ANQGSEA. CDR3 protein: CSVEIHSNQPQHF. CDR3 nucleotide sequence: TGCAGCGTTGAGATTCATAGCAATCAGCCCCAGCATTTT.

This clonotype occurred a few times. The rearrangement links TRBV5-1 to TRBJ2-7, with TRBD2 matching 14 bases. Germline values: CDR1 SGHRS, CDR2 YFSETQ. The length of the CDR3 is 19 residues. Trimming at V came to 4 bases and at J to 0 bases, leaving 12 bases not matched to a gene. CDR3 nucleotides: TGCGCCAGCAGCAGAGCCGGGACTAGCGGGAGCGATTTCTCCTACGAGCAGTACTTC. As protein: CASSRAGTSGSDFSYEQYF.

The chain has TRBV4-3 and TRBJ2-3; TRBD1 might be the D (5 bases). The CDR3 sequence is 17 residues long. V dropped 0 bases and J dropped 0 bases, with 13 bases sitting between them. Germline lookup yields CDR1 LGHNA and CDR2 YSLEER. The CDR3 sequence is CASSQDRGSASTDTQYF. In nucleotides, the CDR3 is TGCGCCAGCAGCCAAGATAGGGGCAGTGCTAGCACAGATACGCAGTATTTT.

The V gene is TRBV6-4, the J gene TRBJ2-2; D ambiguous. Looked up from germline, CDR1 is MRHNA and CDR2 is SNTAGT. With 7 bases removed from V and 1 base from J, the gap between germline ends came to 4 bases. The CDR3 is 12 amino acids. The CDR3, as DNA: TGTGCCAGCATCCAGAACACCGGGGAGCTGTTTTTT. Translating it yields CASIQNTGELFF.

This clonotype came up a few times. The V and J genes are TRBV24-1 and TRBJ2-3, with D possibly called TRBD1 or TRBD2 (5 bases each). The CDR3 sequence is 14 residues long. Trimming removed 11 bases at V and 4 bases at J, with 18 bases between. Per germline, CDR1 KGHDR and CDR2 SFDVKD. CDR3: CASRDGRSSDTQYF. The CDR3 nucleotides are TGTGCCAGTCGGGACGGCCGTTCTTCAGATACGCAGTATTTT.

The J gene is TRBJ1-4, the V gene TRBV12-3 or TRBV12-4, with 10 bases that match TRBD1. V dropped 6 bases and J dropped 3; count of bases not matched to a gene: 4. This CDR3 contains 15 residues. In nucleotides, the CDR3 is TGTGCCAGCAGGGGGACAGGGGTTGCTAATGAAAAACTGTTTTTT. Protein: CASRGTGVANEKLFF.

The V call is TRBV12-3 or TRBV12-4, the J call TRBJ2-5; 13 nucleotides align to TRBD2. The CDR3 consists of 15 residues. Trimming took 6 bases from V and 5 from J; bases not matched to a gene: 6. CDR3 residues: CASSRTSGGGETQYF. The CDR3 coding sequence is TGTGCCAGCAGCCGGACTAGCGGGGGCGGGGAGACCCAGTACTTC.